The 17 T cell receptor beta chains below come from one sample, sequenced in a study of blood T cell repertoires in COVID-19. The assay was immunoSEQ multiplex PCR, and TCRdb's table has in-frame clones only and misses some. The profile shows over 200,000 clones, about nine tenths of them singletons. The sequenced sample was PBMCs or T cells enriched from blood (not recorded which). These TCRs come from a woman younger than 45 with acute COVID-19.

There are a few counts of this clone. The CDR3 nucleotides read TGCGCCAGCAGCCAAGGACAAGATAATTCACCCCTCCACTTT. Translating gives CASSQGQDNSPLHF. V is TRBV4-3 and J is TRBJ1-6; D is unresolved. Germline V gene lookup returns CDR1 LGHNA and CDR2 YSLEER. There are 14 residues in the CDR3. Trimming pared 1 base from V and 5 bases from J, leaving 6 bases between.

The rearrangement links TRBV2 to TRBJ1-2; 8 nucleotides align to TRBD1. Germline V gene sequence: CDR1 SNHLY, CDR2 FYNNEI. The J segment lost 2 bases and the V segment lost 4 bases, leaving 6 bases of the junction unmatched. CDR3 length equals 15 residues. CDR3 nucleotide sequence: TGTGCCAGCAGTGGGACAGGGTGGGACAACTATGGCTACACCTTC. It encodes CASSGTGWDNYGYTF.

This clone has a single count. The chain combines TRBV25-1 with TRBJ2-4; tentative D call: TRBD2 (5 bases). V dropped 1 base and J dropped 1 base, with 14 bases sitting between them. The CDR3 spans 17 residues. The germline CDR1 and CDR2 sequences are MGHDK and SYGVNS. The CDR3 nucleotides read TGTGCCAGCAGTGAATTAACCGTCGGCGGGGCCAAAAACATTCAGTACTTC. Encoded protein: CASSELTVGGAKNIQYF.

This chain's CDR3 is CASSRGFTYEQYF. DNA of the CDR3: TGTGCCAGCAGTAGGGGGTTCACCTACGAGCAGTACTTC. The V and J genes are TRBV2 and TRBJ2-7; possible D gene TRBD1, 6 bases. CDR1 SNHLY and CDR2 FYNNEI come from the germline V gene. Trimming removed 5 bases from V and 2 bases from J, with 10 bases in between. The CDR3 loop spans 13 amino acids.

V usage is TRBV19 and J usage is TRBJ1-1; TRBD1 might be the D (6 bases). CDR3 size: 14 residues. Trimming cost V 7 bases and J 1 base, with 13 bases left between them. Germline V gene sequence: CDR1 LNHDA, CDR2 SQIVND (reference sequence). CDR3 sequence: CASTVQGGNTEAFF. The CDR3 region has the DNA TGTGCCAGTACCGTACAGGGCGGGAACACTGAAGCTTTCTTT.

On this clone itself: The identical CDR3 is also encoded by other nucleotide sequences in the sample. V gene TRBV19 combines with J gene TRBJ1-1; 8 positions match TRBD1. Germline V gives CDR1 LNHDA, CDR2 SQIVND (reference sequence). Trimming cost V 1 base and J 2 bases; bases outside gene matches: 3. This CDR3 has 15 residues. The CDR3 sequence is CASSIVGQGNTEAFF. The DNA of the CDR3 is TGTGCCAGTAGTATAGTTGGACAGGGTAACACTGAAGCTTTCTTT.

The chain is built from TRBV9 and TRBJ2-2; D is perhaps TRBD1 (6 bases). Germline V gene lookup returns CDR1 SGDLS and CDR2 YYNGEE. V gave up 8 bases and J gave up 4 bases, with 12 bases separating them. The CDR3 loop spans 13 amino acids. The CDR3 DNA reads as TGTGCCAGTGAGCCAGGGGCCACCGGGGAGCTGTTTTTT. Protein sequence: CASEPGATGELFF.

V is TRBV7-2 and J is TRBJ1-6; 7 positions agree with TRBD1. Germline CDR1 reads SGHTA; CDR2 reads FQGNSA. This CDR3 comprises 17 residues. V dropped 1 base and J dropped 9; count of bases not matched to a gene: 12. The CDR3 loop is CASSLEVRGASFSPLHF. The CDR3 DNA reads TGTGCCAGCAGCTTAGAAGTCAGGGGGGCAAGTTTTTCACCCCTCCACTTT. Full variable domain (rest looked up from reference TRBV7-2 and TRBJ1-6): GAGVSQSPSNKVTEKGKDVELRCDPISGHTALYWYRQSLGQGLEFLIYFQGNSAPDKSGLPSDRFSAERTGGSVSTLTIQRTQQEDSAVYLCASSLEVRGASFSPLHFGNGTRLTVT.

This clone has a handful of counts. V and J are TRBV4-3 and TRBJ1-6, with 9 nucleotides matching TRBD1. The CDR3 length is 17 residues. CDR1 is LGHNA, CDR2 YSLEER, per germline. V shed 0 bases, J shed 7 bases, and the junction held 7 bases outside the gene matches. The CDR3 loop reads CASSQDLGQGWNSPLHF. DNA of the CDR3: TGCGCCAGCAGCCAAGACCTGGGACAGGGCTGGAATTCACCCCTCCACTTT.

This clone came up a few times. The chain joins TRBV5-1 to TRBJ1-6; the D gene is possibly TRBD1 (6 bases). In germline, CDR1 is SGHRS, CDR2 YFSETQ. There are 14 residues in the CDR3. V shed 7 bases and J shed 11 bases, with 19 bases lying between them. CDR3 sequence reads: CASSSGGEGAPLHF. The CDR3 DNA reads as TGCGCCAGCTCGTCGGGAGGGGAGGGGGCACCCCTCCACTTT.

The chain has TRBV6-5 and TRBJ2-7, with a weak D call TRBD1 (6 bases). Germline assignment: CDR1 MNHEY and CDR2 SVGAGI. The V gene lost 0 bases and the J gene lost 1 base, with 7 bases spanning the gap. The CDR3 has 14 residues. CDR3 DNA: TGTGCCAGCAGTTACTCGAGGGGGTCCTACGAGCAGTACTTC. Residues: CASSYSRGSYEQYF.

The chain is built from TRBV30 and TRBJ2-3; the match to TRBD2 covers 10 bases. CDR1 and CDR2 from the germline V gene are GTSNPN and SVGIG (reference sequence). This CDR3 contains 14 residues. After removal of 2 bases from V and 2 bases from J, the junction contained 1 base not matched to a gene. For the CDR3, the DNA is TGTGCCTGGAGTAGCGGGGGGGCCACAGATACGCAGTATTTT. Its translation is CAWSSGGATDTQYF.

This chain connects TRBV5-8 to TRBJ2-7; D is possibly TRBD1 (6 bases). This CDR3 region has 15 residues. Per the germline V gene, CDR1 is SGHTS and CDR2 is YDEGEE. Trimming stripped 0 bases from V and 3 bases from J, with 13 bases between. This CDR3 reads CASSLVRLGGYEQYF. The CDR3, as DNA: TGTGCCAGCAGCTTGGTTCGGCTAGGGGGCTACGAGCAGTACTTC.

This clone was counted once. The chain joins TRBV30 to TRBJ2-1, with TRBD2 matching over 8 bases. V lost 3 bases, J lost 4 bases, and 11 bases stayed unmatched. Germline V gene data show CDR1 as GTSNPN and CDR2 as SVGIG (reference sequence). The CDR3 covers 16 residues. The CDR3 region has the DNA TGTGCCTGGAGCGGCTGGCGGGGGGCGATATACAATGAGCAGTTCTTC. Translation gives CAWSGWRGAIYNEQFF.

This clone is a singleton in its sample. CDR3: CASSTTGSYEQYF. For the CDR3, the DNA is TGTGCCAGTAGTACTACAGGGTCCTACGAGCAGTACTTC. J is TRBJ2-7 and V is TRBV19; the D gene is possibly TRBD1 (6 bases). The CDR3 is made up of 13 amino acids. The germline V gene has CDR1 LNHDA and CDR2 SQIVND (reference sequence). V lost 4 bases to trimming and J lost 1 base, with 8 bases between them. Variable domain in full (rest from reference TRBV19 and TRBJ2-7): DGGITQSPKYLFRKEGQNVTLSCEQNLNHDAMYWYRQDPGQGLRLIYYSQIVNDFQKGDIAEGYSVSREKKESFPLTVTSAQKNPTAFYLCASSTTGSYEQYFGPGTRLTVT.

The genes are TRBV7-2 and TRBJ2-1; tentative D call: TRBD1 (6 bases). CDR1 and CDR2 (germline): SGHTA, FQGNSA. Trimming took 2 bases from V and 2 from J, leaving 13 bases between them. The CDR3 spans 16 residues. CDR3 sequence reads: CASSLSRQVTYNEQFF. Here the CDR3 DNA reads TGTGCCAGCAGCTTATCCCGACAGGTCACCTACAATGAGCAGTTCTTC.

This chain connects TRBV9 to TRBJ1-2, with TRBD1 as a possible D gene (6 bases). The V gene lost 4 bases and the J gene lost 0 bases, with 19 bases spanning the gap. Germline CDR1 and CDR2: SGDLS and YYNGEE. The CDR3 has 17 residues. As DNA, the CDR3 is TGTGCCAGCAGCACCATTCACCCGACAGGCTCTAACTATGGCTACACCTTC. Translation: CASSTIHPTGSNYGYTF.